Listed here are 29 T cell receptor beta chains from one sample, sequenced in a study of PD-1 blockade in classical Hodgkin lymphoma. Specified time point: cycle 4 day 1 (C4D1), after 5 to 7 weeks of nivolumab. Each patient relapsed following autologous stem cell transplantation, and prior brentuximab vedotin exposure differed. Negative magnetic selection isolated CD4+ T cells from thawed PBMCs. Sequenced by immunoSEQ multiplex PCR; TCRdb stores in-frame clones only, minus some. The sample lists about 28,000 clones, approximately 80% occurring once. The sequenced sample was CD4+ T cells from blood, obtained before the fourth cycle of nivolumab. The receptor set was obtained from a human donor with classical Hodgkin lymphoma.

The genes are TRBV29-1 and TRBJ2-3, with D possibly matching TRBD2 (6 bases). Trimming shortened V by 8 bases and J by 4 bases, and 16 bases separated the two germline ends. The CDR3 length is 13 residues. The germline V gene has CDR1 SQVTM and CDR2 ANQGSEA. CDR3 bases: TGCAGCACCCCCGTGGGGGAGGCAGATACGCAGTATTTT. It is translated as CSTPVGEADTQYF.

The chain uses TRBV19 and TRBJ1-1; D uncertain. Trimming shortened V by 3 bases and J by 2 bases, and 10 bases separated the two germline ends. From germline, CDR1 is LNHDA and CDR2 SQIVND (reference sequence). The CDR3 is 14 residues long. The CDR3 region has the DNA TGTGCCAGTAGTATTCCGGGGTTTAACACTGAAGCTTTCTTT. Translated: CASSIPGFNTEAFF.

V and J are TRBV19 and TRBJ1-6; unclear D gene. Trimming took off 7 bases at V and 8 bases at J, with 9 bases between the two ends. The CDR3 is 12 residues long. Germline lookup yields CDR1 LNHDA and CDR2 SQIVND (reference sequence). CDR3 sequence: CASKVWDSPLHF. The CDR3 bases are TGTGCCAGTAAAGTTTGGGATTCACCCCTCCACTTT.

This clone was recorded a few times. This chain links TRBV7-6 with TRBJ1-1, with a tentative D call TRBD1 (5 bases). Trimming left V 2 bases short and J 9 bases short, with 13 bases between. The CDR3 is 13 residues long. CDR1 and CDR2 (germline): SGHVS, FNYEAQ. The CDR3 sequence is CASSLRAGRQAFF. As DNA, the CDR3 is TGTGCCAGCAGCTTAAGGGCAGGGCGGCAAGCTTTCTTT.

This clone was counted a few times. The chain uses TRBV11-3 and TRBJ2-7, with D perhaps TRBD1 (6 bases). The CDR3 is made up of 17 amino acids. V lost 2 bases, J lost 2 bases, and 19 bases lay in between. CDR1 is SGHNT, CDR2 YENEEA, per germline. For the CDR3, the DNA is TGTGCCAGCAGCTTACCTAAGGTACAGGGTGCCGCCTACGAGCAGTACTTC. This sequence encodes CASSLPKVQGAAYEQYF.

The J gene is TRBJ2-7, the V gene TRBV28; TRBD1 matches 8 bases. The junction had 9 bases not matched to a gene; V was cut back by 4 bases and J by 4 bases. The germline CDR1 and CDR2 sequences are MDHEN and SYDVKM. The CDR3 spans 15 residues. This chain's CDR3 is CASSSSGTGLYEQYF. CDR3 nucleotide sequence: TGTGCCAGCAGTTCCTCCGGGACAGGACTATACGAGCAGTACTTC. Complete variable domain (other parts from reference TRBV28 and TRBJ2-7): DVKVTQSSRYLVKRTGEKVFLECVQDMDHENMFWYRQDPGLGLRLIYFSYDVKMKEKGDIPEGYSVSREKKERFSLILESASTNQTSMYLCASSSSGTGLYEQYFGPGTRLTVT.

This rearrangement joins TRBV28 to TRBJ1-2; tentatively, D is TRBD1 (6 bases). The germline V and J ends were trimmed by 8 bases and 7 bases, with 11 bases remaining between them. Germline CDR1 is MDHEN and CDR2 is SYDVKM. This CDR3 spans 11 amino acids. Written as DNA, the CDR3 is TGTGCCAGCGAGGGGGTGGGTGGCTACACCTTC. This codes for CASEGVGGYTF.

The chain couples TRBV19 to TRBJ2-3; 12 bases fit TRBD2. This CDR3 spans 15 amino acids. V lost 3 bases to trimming and J lost 6 bases; unmatched junction nucleotides: 4. Germline CDR1 reads LNHDA; CDR2 reads SQIVND (reference sequence). Here the CDR3 reads CASSILAGGTDTQYF. CDR3 bases: TGTGCCAGTAGTATTCTAGCGGGGGGGACGGATACGCAGTATTTT.

The genes are TRBV7-3 and TRBJ1-5; D is perhaps TRBD1 (6 bases). This CDR3 contains 13 residues. Trimming cost V 1 base and J 6 bases, with 7 bases left between them. The germline gives CDR1 SGHTA, CDR2 FQGTGA. Written as DNA, the CDR3 is TGTGCCAGCAGCTTAATAGGGGGTCAGCCCCAGCATTTT. This encodes CASSLIGGQPQHF.

The chain combines TRBV10-1 with TRBJ2-7; D remains ambiguous. Trimming removed 5 bases at V and 0 bases at J, with 14 bases between. Germline-derived CDR1 and CDR2 are WNHNN and SYGVQD (reference sequence). CDR3 length: 15 residues. The CDR3 sequence is CASSRYSIDSYEQYF. DNA of the CDR3: TGCGCCAGCAGTCGCTACTCAATCGACTCCTACGAGCAGTACTTC.

This chain connects TRBV7-3 to TRBJ1-1; TRBD1 matches at 8 bases. The CDR3 runs 13 residues. Germline CDR1 and CDR2: SGHTA and FQGTGA. V gave up 3 bases and J gave up 9 bases; unmatched junction bases: 6. CDR3 region: CASSFDRGGKAFF. CDR3 bases: TGTGCCAGCAGCTTTGACAGGGGAGGTAAAGCTTTCTTT.

The chain is built from TRBV5-1 and TRBJ1-1, with 8 bases matching TRBD1. Trimming cost V 0 bases and J 5 bases; bases outside gene matches: 9. This CDR3 is 16 amino acids long. CDR1 and CDR2 (germline): SGHRS, YFSETQ. The DNA of the CDR3 is TGCGCCAGCAGCTTGGGTGGACAGGGCGGGAGAACTGAAGCTTTCTTT. Translated, it gives CASSLGGQGGRTEAFF.

This chain joins TRBV9 and TRBJ2-1, with D perhaps given as TRBD1 or TRBD2 (7 bases each). CDR1 SGDLS and CDR2 YYNGEE come from the germline V gene. The CDR3 consists of 12 residues. V was cut by 6 bases and J by 12 bases, with 16 bases left in between. The CDR3 DNA is TGTGCCAGCAAGGGGGCGGGGGAGGTGCAGTTCTTC. It specifies CASKGAGEVQFF.

The chain couples TRBV7-9 to TRBJ2-7, with 13 bases that match TRBD2. J gave up 3 bases and V 0 bases, and 5 bases lay outside the gene matches. The CDR3 has 17 amino acids. The germline V gene has CDR1 SEHNR and CDR2 FQNEAQ (reference sequence). CDR3 region: CASSLARTSGGLYEQYF. Written as DNA, the CDR3 is TGTGCCAGCAGCTTAGCGAGGACTAGCGGGGGCCTCTACGAGCAGTACTTC.

The chain employs TRBV10-3 and TRBJ1-1, with 10 bases identical to TRBD1. Germline lookup yields CDR1 ENHRY and CDR2 SYGVKD. V lost 4 bases to trimming and J lost 1 base; unmatched junction nucleotides: 3. CDR3 length: 15 amino acids. CDR3 protein: CAISGRDRGNTEAFF. CDR3 DNA sequence: TGTGCCATCAGTGGCCGGGACAGGGGGAACACTGAAGCTTTCTTT.

The V call is TRBV30, the J call TRBJ1-5; possibly TRBD1 for D (5 bases). CDR1 and CDR2 from the germline V gene are GTSNPN and SVGIG (reference sequence). Trimming removed 0 bases at V and 3 bases at J, with 9 bases between. There are 14 residues in the CDR3. Here the CDR3 reads CAWSVGGDNQPQHF. The CDR3 DNA reads as TGTGCCTGGAGTGTGGGGGGGGACAATCAGCCCCAGCATTTT.

The chain is built from TRBV29-1 and TRBJ2-2; no clear D gene. From germline, CDR1 is SQVTM and CDR2 ANQGSEA. The CDR3 extends over 14 amino acids. Trimming took 6 bases from V and 2 from J, leaving 13 bases between them. CDR3 protein: CSVYDNLNTGELFF. CDR3 DNA: TGCAGCGTCTACGACAACCTCAACACCGGGGAGCTGTTTTTT.

The chain couples TRBV27 to TRBJ1-2; perhaps TRBD1 as D (6 bases). Germline V gene lookup returns CDR1 MNHEY and CDR2 SMNVEV (reference sequence). The CDR3 totals 11 residues. Deletions cut 5 bases from V and 6 bases from J, with 7 bases between. The DNA for the CDR3 is TGTGCCAGCAGTGACAGGAATGGCTACACCTTC. Translated: CASSDRNGYTF.

This clone came up a few times. The chain uses TRBV7-9 and TRBJ1-3; the D is unclear. This CDR3 is built from 15 residues. Between the trimmed V and J ends, which lost 0 bases and 4 bases, there was a span of 10 bases. Germline loops: CDR1 SEHNR, CDR2 FQNEAQ (reference sequence). The CDR3 sequence: CASSLAQRLGNTIYF. The DNA for the CDR3 is TGTGCCAGCAGCTTAGCGCAACGTTTAGGAAACACCATATATTTT.

This clone was seen a few times. CDR3 sequence reads: CASTGRGSYEQYF. The CDR3 DNA is TGTGCCAGCACCGGGAGGGGCTCCTACGAGCAGTACTTC. The chain couples TRBV27 to TRBJ2-7; 8 bases agree with TRBD2. The CDR3 length is 13 residues. The ends lost 7 bases at V and 0 bases at J; junction bases unmatched: 2. CDR1 and CDR2 from the germline V gene are MNHEY and SMNVEV (reference sequence).

The chain carries TRBV11-2 and TRBJ2-2; 12 nucleotides line up with TRBD2. The junction had 6 bases not matched to a gene; V was cut back by 4 bases and J by 6 bases. Germline CDR1 reads SGHAT; CDR2 reads FQNNGV. The CDR3 loop spans 16 amino acids. CDR3 nucleotides: TGTGCCAGCAGCTCTGGACTAGCGGGGTACCCCGGGGAGCTGTTTTTT. Its protein is CASSSGLAGYPGELFF.

The rearrangement links TRBV9 to TRBJ2-1; D not resolved. The CDR3 is 16 residues long. V dropped 4 bases and J dropped 1 base, with 15 bases sitting between them. Germline CDR1 SGDLS, CDR2 YYNGEE. CDR3 nucleotide sequence: TGTGCCAGCAGCCCAGCCCCCACCGGTTCCTACAATGAGCAGTTCTTC. It is translated as CASSPAPTGSYNEQFF.

The chain is built from TRBV27 and TRBJ2-6; a possible D gene is TRBD1 (5 bases). The CDR3 has 14 amino acids. Trimming stripped 6 bases from V and 4 bases from J, with 10 bases between. The germline V gene has CDR1 MNHEY and CDR2 SMNVEV (reference sequence). The CDR3: CASRKGEGANVLTF. CDR3 coding DNA: TGTGCCAGCAGAAAAGGGGAAGGGGCCAACGTCCTGACTTTC.

In its sample, this clone was seen a few times. The J gene is TRBJ1-2, the V gene TRBV20-1; D perhaps matches TRBD1 (5 bases). The length of the CDR3 is 11 residues. CDR1 DFQATT and CDR2 SNEGSKA come from the germline V gene (reference sequence). V dropped 3 bases and J dropped 12 bases, with 14 bases sitting between them. The CDR3 coding sequence is TGCAGTGCTAGCGGTTCGCGGGGCCACACCTTC. Amino acids: CSASGSRGHTF.

The chain uses TRBV6-4 and TRBJ2-3; TRBD2 matches 13 bases. J lost 3 bases, V lost 4 bases, and 7 bases had no gene match. From germline, CDR1 is MRHNA and CDR2 SNTAGT. CDR3 length: 17 amino acids. The CDR3 here is CASSGSRTSGSTDTQYF. CDR3 DNA sequence: TGTGCCAGCAGTGGCTCCAGGACTAGCGGGAGTACAGATACGCAGTATTTT.

V gene TRBV4-2 combines with J gene TRBJ1-1; 7 bases fit TRBD1. Germline assignment: CDR1 LGHNA and CDR2 YNFKEQ. V shed 4 bases and J 5 bases; nucleotides not matched to a gene: 10. This CDR3 has 15 amino acids. The CDR3 protein is CASSRPQGTGTEAFF. In DNA form, the CDR3 reads TGTGCCAGCAGCCGCCCACAGGGGACGGGGACTGAAGCTTTCTTT.

The chain links TRBV5-4 to TRBJ2-5; TRBD2 matches 14 bases. The CDR3 extends over 17 amino acids. The germline gives CDR1 SGHNT, CDR2 YYREEE (reference sequence). With V trimmed by 3 bases and J by 2 bases, 6 bases remained unmatched. CDR3 DNA: TGTGCCAGCAGCTCGGGACTAGCGGGAGAGGGACAAGAGACCCAGTACTTC. This sequence encodes CASSSGLAGEGQETQYF.

The chain couples TRBV28 to TRBJ1-4; no clear D gene. Germline V gene sequence: CDR1 MDHEN, CDR2 SYDVKM. This CDR3 is 12 amino acids long. V lost 2 bases and J 3 bases, leaving 1 base between the germline ends. CDR3 DNA: TGTGCCAGCAGTTTAGCTAATGAAAAACTGTTTTTT. It is translated as CASSLANEKLFF.

The V call is TRBV11-2, the J call TRBJ2-7, with D perhaps being TRBD1 or TRBD2 (5 bases each). This CDR3 contains 13 residues. Per germline, CDR1 SGHAT and CDR2 FQNNGV. Trimming cost V 4 bases and J 9 bases, with 16 bases left between them. The CDR3 here is CASSSGPVVGQYF. The CDR3 bases are TGTGCCAGCAGCTCGGGGCCAGTGGTTGGGCAGTACTTC.